The sequence of this T cell receptor (beta chain) was determined in a study of cytomegalovirus exposure and HLA in healthy donors. PCR was performed using 60 Vbeta and 13 Jbeta primers. Assay: immunoSEQ multiplex PCR; the TCRdb copy retains only in-frame clones and omits some. The repertoire holds 100,000 to 150,000 clones, with around 74% as singletons. The study's findings and limits: CMV antigen specificity was confirmed in vitro for a few CMV-associated chains.

On this clone: Antigen: not known.

CDR1 is GTSNPN and CDR2 is SVGIG in the germline V gene (reference sequence). This CDR3 is 16 amino acids long. The donors (healthy individuals) were bone marrow donors. The sequenced sample consisted of PBMCs. The chain joins TRBV30 to TRBJ2-5, with 15 positions matching TRBD2. The DNA end favors TRBJ2-7, so the J call may be wrong. The receptor was isolated from a man aged 60 to 75 in good health and CMV-seropositive. CDR3 nucleotide sequence: TGTGCCTGGAGTGGGACTAGCGGGAGGGCGAACTACGAGCAGTACTTC. It codes for CAWSGTSGRANYEQYF.